This T cell receptor beta chain is drawn from a study of blood T cell repertoires in COVID-19 (dated by TCRdb to the early 2020s). Regarding the research as a whole: Samples from collaborators originated in the United States, Italy and Spain and spanned both the acute and convalescent phases of COVID-19. The prospective study material was composed of cDNA or gDNA derived from T cells, B-cell-depleted T cells, or PBMCs. Deeply sampled blood TCRbeta repertoires from subjects exposed to, actively infected with, or recovered from COVID-19 were included in the dataset. The repertoires were made available in a free public database intended to serve as a resource for research on the immune response to SARS-CoV-2. Samples were obtained from the ongoing ImmuneRACE study (first 160 participants) and from approximately 1,200 subjects provided by 6 global collaborators. The sample metadata nearly always contained a de-identified subject ID, COVID-19 status, age in years and sex. HLA class I and class II types, where available, came from metadata supplied by the sample provider rather than from assay-based typing. The research as a whole found: Clinical and demographic metadata were provided uncurated, with the amount varying by source and participant.

Worth noting for this clone: Its antigen remains undetermined. Per-nucleotide qualities are absent, and no much larger clonotype sits a single base away.

The immunoSEQ Assay, a bias-controlled multiplex PCR, was used to amplify TCRbeta CDR3 regions from genomic DNA. Per the source publication's procedure: Within the assay, amplification of reference gene primers was used to estimate how many nucleated cells each sample contained. Sequence reads were collapsed and filtered to measure the absolute abundance of every unique TCRbeta CDR3 rearrangement. For each sample, productive Simpson clonality was calculated as the square root of Simpson's diversity index across productive rearrangements. As stored in TCRdb, this immuneACCESS dataset retains in-frame rearrangements with V and J assigned. A fraction of the clones does not appear; measured against another copy, unresolved V genes explain less than half of the discrepancy, and the remainder lacks a known reason. V, J and clone size reflect that table, while D and trimming were determined from the DNA. Within this sample are 150,000 or so clones, with around nine tenths of them counted one time only. In total, the top ten clones hold roughly 2.9% of the sample.

Each collaborating institution followed its own protocols to collect whole blood in K2EDTA tubes. For TCRbeta analysis, collaborators shipped samples in one of three forms: frozen whole blood, isolated PBMCs, or DNA extracted from either of those sample types. The source is a man in his sixties with active or convalescent COVID-19. The sample was peripheral blood.

The CDR3 is CAISEGLVAGEQFF. The nucleotide sequence is given as TGTGCCATCAGTGAAGGACTGGTGGCAGGTGAGCAGTTCTTC. The receptor chain draws on TRBV10-3 and TRBJ2-1; TRBD2 could be the D gene, as 5 bases match. The CDR3 spans 14 residues, from the cysteine through the phenylalanine. Only the CDR3 region is kept as DNA, spanning 42 bases read in frame from base 1. The trim is 3 bases for V and 9 bases for J, with a gap of 15 bases between the germline ends. The germline V gene encodes CDR1 ENHRY and CDR2 SYGVKD.